The clone carrying this T cell receptor (beta chain) was counted between two and nine times. Its target is not known. The data originate from a study of CD8 T cell repertoires and HIV-1 epitope variants. The wider study: Tested: three Gag epitope families, Nef HW9 and YT9. 1M T cells were kept uncultured as a baseline.

Study observations and caveats: Fewer than ten TCR beta clonotypes were antigen-specific, roughly 6 apparently recognizing autologous or escape variants. Five clonotypes recognized Nef KF9, one HW9, none TAALDMSHF.

Assay: immunoSEQ multiplex PCR; the TCRdb copy retains only in-frame clones and omits some. In the table there are roughly 4,700 clones, 50% to 80% of which are singletons. This CDR3 spans 14 amino acids. Germline CDR1 is MNHEY and CDR2 is SMNVEV (reference sequence). V shed 2 bases, J shed 4 bases, and the junction held 4 bases outside the gene matches. The chain combines TRBV27 with TRBJ1-2; 7 bases map to TRBD1. Sequencing was done on a sample of cultured CD8+ T cells derived from PBMCs. The TCR was taken from a male donor with HIV. The CDR3 DNA reads TGTGCCAGCAGTTTAGGGGGACAGACCTATGGCTACACCTTC. Its translation is CASSLGGQTYGYTF.